This record concerns one TCR beta chain sequence. The antigen remains undetermined. CD45RO negativity and positive selection for CCR7 defined naive CD8 cells, a population that excluded terminally differentiated effector memory CD45RA+ cells. These data come from a study of shared clonotypes between healthy human individuals. For the study at large: Aged 18 to 49, the donors were two women and a few men. General observations from the study: The four-donor shared clonotypes exceeded non-shared clonotypes in generation probability, with non-shared ones scoring lower.

V was clipped by 5 bases and J by 7 bases; unmatched bases: 20. Germline values: CDR1 SEHNR, CDR2 FQNEAQ (reference sequence). This CDR3 comprises 17 residues. Profiled with immunoSEQ multiplex PCR; TCRdb holds only in-frame clones, not every one. The data contain hundreds of thousands of clones, about 90% of them seen just once; the ten biggest clones take up approximately 25%. This rearrangement joins TRBV7-9 to TRBJ2-7; TRBD1 matches 7 bases. Sequencing was carried out using naive CD8+ T cells sorted from blood. The sequence was obtained from a young man in good health. Here the CDR3 DNA reads TGTGCCAGCAGCGCAACCGACAGGGAGAAGATGACTGGGGAGCAGTACTTC. Translating it yields CASSATDREKMTGEQYF.